The 9 T cell receptor beta chains in this list originate from one sample, sequenced in a study of OX40 agonist ivuxolimab in advanced cancers. TCRdb's copy holds only in-frame clones and misses some; the assay was immunoSEQ multiplex PCR. The data hold approximately 57,000 clones, with roughly four fifths observed a single time. Sequencing was performed on CD4+ or CD8+ T cells sorted from blood, taken in a trial of the OX40 agonist ivuxolimab. The source is an adult with an advanced solid tumor such as melanoma, head and neck, liver or kidney cancer.

This rearrangement joins TRBV6-1 to TRBJ2-7; D perhaps matches TRBD1 (5 bases). Germline lookup yields CDR1 MNHNS and CDR2 SASEGT. V lost 3 bases, J lost 2 bases, and 11 bases lay in between. There are 14 residues in the CDR3. Here the CDR3 DNA reads TGTGCCAGCAGTGAGCAGTTACAGGCCTACGAGCAGTACTTC. Translated: CASSEQLQAYEQYF.

The rearrangement uses TRBV29-1 and TRBJ1-2; D not certain. The CDR3 sequence is 13 residues long. Germline V gene sequence: CDR1 SQVTM, CDR2 ANQGSEA. Trimming left V 2 bases short and J 4 bases short, with 11 bases between. This CDR3 is CSVELGLGYGYTF. CDR3 coding DNA: TGCAGCGTTGAACTGGGGTTAGGCTATGGCTACACCTTC.

This clone is termed medium-sized. The chain carries TRBV5-1 and TRBJ1-2; tentative D call: TRBD1 (6 bases). Germline V lookup: CDR1 SGHRS, CDR2 YFSETQ. Deletions cut 6 bases from V and 4 bases from J, with 19 bases between. The CDR3 runs 15 residues. In DNA, the CDR3 is TGCGCCAGCACCGAGACAGGATCACCCCTCTATGGCTACACCTTC. Protein product: CASTETGSPLYGYTF. Based on the CDR3 plus reference TRBV5-1 and TRBJ1-2, the full variable domain is KAGVTQTPRYLIKTRGQQVTLSCSPISGHRSVSWYQQTPGQGLQFLFEYFSETQRNKGNFPGRFSGRQFSNSRSEMNVSTLELGDSALYLCASTETGSPLYGYTFGSGTRLTVV.

J is TRBJ2-3 and V is TRBV2; D remains unclear. Germline values: CDR1 SNHLY, CDR2 FYNNEI. This CDR3 comprises 14 residues. Trimming pared 4 bases from V and 5 bases from J, leaving 13 bases between. Here the CDR3 DNA reads TGTGCCAGCAGTGGAGACCCCGGGCTAGATACGCAGTATTTT. Its translation: CASSGDPGLDTQYF.

The chain couples TRBV11-2 to TRBJ2-1, with TRBD2 matching over 13 bases. Per germline, CDR1 SGHAT and CDR2 FQNNGV. Losses at the gene ends were 5 bases for V and 10 bases for J; bases not matched to a gene: 5. This CDR3 region has 14 residues. CDR3 loop: CASSGLAGAGEQFF. The CDR3 nucleotides are TGTGCCAGCAGCGGACTAGCGGGGGCGGGGGAGCAGTTCTTC. Based on the CDR3 plus reference TRBV11-2 and TRBJ2-1, the full variable domain is EAGVAQSPRYKIIEKRQSVAFWCNPISGHATLYWYQQILGQGPKLLIQFQNNGVVDDSQLPKDRFSAERLKGVDSTLKIQPAKLEDSAVYLCASSGLAGAGEQFFGPGTRLTVL.

The chain uses TRBV7-7 and TRBJ2-5, with D perhaps TRBD2 (5 bases). This CDR3 is built from 15 residues. The V gene lost 5 bases and the J gene lost 5 bases, with 18 bases spanning the gap. Germline V gives CDR1 SSHAT, CDR2 FNYEAQ (reference sequence). Here the CDR3 reads CASSPGAGRRETQYF. CDR3 in DNA: TGTGCCAGCAGCCCAGGTGCAGGCCGGAGGGAGACCCAGTACTTC.

The chain recombines TRBV6-1 with TRBJ1-3; 9 bases align to TRBD1. Germline V gene lookup returns CDR1 MNHNS and CDR2 SASEGT. This CDR3 has 17 amino acids. V lost 6 bases and J lost 2; bases outside the gene matches: 11. Here the CDR3 reads CASRERWGQGAGNTIYF. CDR3 DNA: TGTGCCAGCAGGGAAAGGTGGGGACAGGGAGCTGGAAACACCATATATTTT.

V usage is TRBV29-1 and J usage is TRBJ1-1; TRBD1 is a possible D gene (5 bases). This CDR3 is built from 14 residues. The germline V gene has CDR1 SQVTM and CDR2 ANQGSEA. V gave up 4 bases and J gave up 0 bases, with 12 bases separating them. CDR3 in amino acids: CSVVGPRLNTEAFF. CDR3 coding DNA: TGCAGCGTTGTGGGACCGCGGTTGAACACTGAAGCTTTCTTT.

The rearrangement joins TRBV19 to TRBJ1-1; no clear D. The CDR3 runs 14 residues. The V end was cut by 1 base, the J end by 1 base, with 7 bases between. Germline CDR1 LNHDA, CDR2 SQIVND (reference sequence). CDR3 bases: TGTGCCAGTAGTATAGTTGCAGGGAACACTGAAGCTTTCTTT. Its translation is CASSIVAGNTEAFF. Complete variable domain (other parts from reference TRBV19 and TRBJ1-1): DGGITQSPKYLFRKEGQNVTLSCEQNLNHDAMYWYRQDPGQGLRLIYYSQIVNDFQKGDIAEGYSVSREKKESFPLTVTSAQKNPTAFYLCASSIVAGNTEAFFGQGTRLTVV.